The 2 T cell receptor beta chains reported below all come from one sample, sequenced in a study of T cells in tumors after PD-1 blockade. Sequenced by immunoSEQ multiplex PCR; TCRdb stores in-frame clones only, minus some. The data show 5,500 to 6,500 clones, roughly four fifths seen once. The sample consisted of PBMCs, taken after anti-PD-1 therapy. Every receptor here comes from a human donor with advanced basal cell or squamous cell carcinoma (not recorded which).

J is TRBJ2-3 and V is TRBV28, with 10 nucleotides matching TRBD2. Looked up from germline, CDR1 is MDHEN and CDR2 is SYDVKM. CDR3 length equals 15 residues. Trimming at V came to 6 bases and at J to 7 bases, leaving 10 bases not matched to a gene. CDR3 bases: TGTGCCAGCAGCACGTGGAGCGGGGGGGCTTATACGCAGTATTTT. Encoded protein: CASSTWSGGAYTQYF.

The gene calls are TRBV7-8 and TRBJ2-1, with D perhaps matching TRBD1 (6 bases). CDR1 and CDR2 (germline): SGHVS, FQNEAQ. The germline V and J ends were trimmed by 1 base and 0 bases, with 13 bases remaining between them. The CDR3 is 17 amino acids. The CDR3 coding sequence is TGTGCCAGCAGCTTAGATGTCAGGGGTAGCTCCTACAATGAGCAGTTCTTC. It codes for CASSLDVRGSSYNEQFF.